Ten or more counts support the clone carrying this TCR beta chain. No antigen is known for it. The record originates from a study of T-cell reconstitution after alpha-beta-depleted transplantation in children. Unique molecular identifiers were incorporated when the TCRbeta library was constructed. TCRdb recomputed calls from the PCR reads with MiXCR, one row per CDR3 protein. The data show 490,000 or so distinct CDR3 sequences, 8% to 11% seen once. Losses at the gene ends were 6 bases for V and 6 bases for J; bases not matched to a gene: 11. Germline V gives CDR1 SQVTM, CDR2 ANQGSEA. The CDR3 has 14 residues. Study-wide points: T-cell counts and diversity at one year following transplant were attributed mainly to newly produced T cells. Reportedly, only several hundred clones from non-depleted graft cells drove alpha-beta T-cell counts at about two months.

Sequences were derived from PBMCs, sampled before TCRalphabeta/CD19-depleted stem cell transplant. This TCR was sampled from a child aged 2 to 15 with inherited bone marrow failure, due to receive a stem cell transplant. J is TRBJ1-1 and V is TRBV29-1, with 9 bases identical to TRBD1. CDR3 sequence (DNA): TGCAGCGTGGTTAGGGGGACAGGGCTCCCTGAAGCTTTCTTT. Translation: CSVVRGTGLPEAFF.